These 3 T cell receptor beta chains came from one sample sequenced in a study of blood T cell repertoires in COVID-19. Profiling relied on immunoSEQ multiplex PCR, and the TCRdb table lists in-frame clones only, not all of them. The sample includes under 200,000 clones, around nine tenths of them seen just once. The source material was peripheral blood. These receptors came from a man in his sixties with COVID-19, enrolled during active disease.

V usage is TRBV6-6 and J usage is TRBJ1-6, with 7 bases aligning to TRBD1. The CDR3 runs 18 residues. Trimming removed 5 bases from V and 9 bases from J; junction bases left unmatched: 19. Germline CDR1 is MNHNY and CDR2 is SVGAGI (reference sequence). The CDR3 loop reads CASSPPHFRTGGVSPLHF. The CDR3 nucleotides read TGTGCCAGCAGTCCTCCTCACTTTAGGACAGGAGGAGTTTCACCCCTCCACTTT.

This clone was detected only a few times. The chain combines TRBV27 with TRBJ1-6; perhaps TRBD1 as D (6 bases). The CDR3 sequence is 14 residues long. Looked up from germline, CDR1 is MNHEY and CDR2 is SMNVEV (reference sequence). V lost 6 bases and J lost 5, with 11 bases in between. In nucleotides, the CDR3 is TGTGCCAGCAGGAAGCAGGGGAATAATTCACCCCTCCACTTT. It is translated as CASRKQGNNSPLHF.

This clone has a single count. The V and J genes are TRBV5-1 and TRBJ1-5; tentative D call: TRBD1 (6 bases). The germline V gene has CDR1 SGHRS and CDR2 YFSETQ. This CDR3 comprises 18 residues. V gave up 0 bases and J gave up 6 bases, with 22 bases separating them. The CDR3 DNA is TGCGCCAGCAGCTTGGGCCCAGACAGGAACAAAATGGGTCAGCCCCAGCATTTT. Protein product: CASSLGPDRNKMGQPQHF.